This T cell receptor (beta chain) was observed in a study of T cell repertoires in cytomegalovirus infection. Study-wide results and caveats: People with CMV and the relevant HLA were identified by cumulative public TCR beta family frequency.

This clonotype was picked up a small number of times. Its antigen remains unidentified. TCRdb analysed the reads with MiXCR anew, one entry per CDR3 protein. This sample has fewer than 300,000 distinct CDR3 sequences; over 20% occur once, and the top ten carry approximately 15%. CDR1 and CDR2 from the germline V gene are LNHNV and YYDKDF (reference sequence). Trimming removed 4 bases at V and 5 bases at J, with 9 bases between. There are 13 residues in the CDR3. Sequenced input: PBMCs. This chain connects TRBV15 to TRBJ2-1; D tentatively fits TRBD1 or TRBD2 (5 bases each). This receptor was obtained from a human donor in good health (CMV status not recorded). Some clones in this sample may be carry-over from other donors' samples. The CDR3 coding sequence is TGTGCCACCAGCAATCAGGGACACAATGAGCAGTTCTTC. Translating it yields CATSNQGHNEQFF. The variable domain in full, with the rest retrieved from reference TRBV15 and TRBJ2-1, is DAMVIQNPRYQVTQFGKPVTLSCSQTLNHNVMYWYQQKSSQAPKLLFHYYDKDFNNEADTPDNFQSRRPNTSFCFLDIRSPGLGDTAMYLCATSNQGHNEQFFGPGTRLTVL.